This T cell receptor beta chain was sequenced for a study of blood T cell repertoires in COVID-19. Study information: Material from acute and convalescent COVID-19 was sourced from the United States, Italy and Spain. Sources were T cells, B-cell-depleted T cells, or PBMCs; the material itself was cDNA or gDNA.

During active infection, Seattle patients enrolled and were then monitored through disease. Trimming pared 0 bases from V and 1 base from J, leaving 7 bases between. CDR1 is LGHDT and CDR2 is YNNKEL in the germline V gene (reference sequence). The CDR3 runs to 15 residues. The authors' processing: Nucleated cell counts were estimated from reference gene primer amplification. This table comes from immunoSEQ multiplex PCR, and its TCRdb copy is limited to in-frame clones, with some not included. V, J and clone size derive from that table, while D and trimming were established from the DNA sequence. The repertoire holds 300,000 to 350,000 clones, with 87% as singletons.

V usage is TRBV3-1 (or the pseudogene TRBV3-2) and J usage is TRBJ2-1; no firm D call. The receptor comes from a woman aged 50 to 60 with COVID-19, enrolled during active disease. Sequencing used peripheral blood. CDR3: CASSQDPSSYNEQFF. CDR3 DNA: TGTGCCAGCAGCCAAGATCCCAGTTCCTACAATGAGCAGTTCTTC.